This T cell receptor (beta chain) derives from a study of blood T cell repertoires in COVID-19. Sequencing used immunoSEQ multiplex PCR; TCRdb keeps in-frame clones, though not all of them. The profile shows about 480,000 clones, nearly 90% of them singletons. The V end lost 4 bases, the J end lost 4 bases, and 11 bases lay between the germline ends. The CDR3 has 14 amino acids. The germline V gene has CDR1 SGHRS and CDR2 YFSETQ. The receptor's source is a man between 18 and 35 years old with COVID-19, enrolled during active disease. V gene TRBV5-1 combines with J gene TRBJ2-2; D not resolved. Input material: peripheral blood. The CDR3 bases are TGCGCCAGCAGCCCCGAGTTCTCCACCGGGGAGCTGTTTTTT. Translating gives CASSPEFSTGELFF.